This record concerns one T cell receptor (beta chain) sequence. This clone showed up just once. Its antigen target is currently unknown. There are no base qualities to consult, and no much larger clone falls within one base. In total, over 600 healthy bone marrow donors made up the cohort. At the time of sampling, every cohort member was nominally healthy, though immune exposures that went unrecorded were likely present. The donor tested CMV seronegative, placing the donor among the 352 seronegative members of the cohort. A peripheral blood sample was provided by each donor, and peripheral blood mononuclear cells were used for TCR beta sequencing. The Qiagen DNeasy Blood Extraction Kit was used to extract genomic DNA from the blood cell samples. The data belong to a study of cytomegalovirus exposure and HLA in healthy donors (dated by TCRdb to the late 2010s). With regard to the full study: According to an earlier analysis of several hundred of the donors, about 179 million T cells yielded 120 million or so unique TCR beta sequences and about 300 Gb of sequence data. The number of donors typed differed by locus, with roughly 620-630 for A, B, C, DRB1 and DQB1, around 500 for DQA1, 600 to 610 for DPA1, and some 440 for DPB1. The study aimed to test whether signatures of past pathogen exposure could be identified by cataloging public T cell receptors. An earlier analysis of approximately 500 of the donors applied high-throughput TCR beta sequencing to assess whether each TCR beta V gene segment acted as functional or pseudogenic. The T cell repertoires of 666 subjects were profiled by immunosequencing and related to cytomegalovirus serostatus. A later genetic analysis used genome-wide SNP genotypes for about 60% of the roughly 670 donors, treating that subset as a discovery cohort. Among the roughly 410 genotyped donors, around 81% belonged to the genetic ancestry cluster associated with self-reported Caucasian donors. Four or five DR-DQ haplotypes were handled as single units for association and clustering because linkage in the cohort was strong. Rather than using new phenotypic data, the later analysis identified candidate immune exposures from TCR beta sequences and from how often those sequences occurred across donors. Class I and class II HLA loci were covered by the typing at four-digit resolution. A separate validation cohort of 100 to 150 different subjects was used in addition to the approximately 670-subject first cohort. Donor age, sex, ethnicity and CMV serostatus were compiled alongside the repertoire data. In a later analysis, previously published TCR beta repertoires from 550 to 700 donors were re-analyzed and high-resolution HLA genotyping was added so that TCR occurrence patterns could be studied. To predict cytomegalovirus infection status, the study combined high-throughput TCR immunosequencing, statistical association of individual TCRs with disease status, and machine learning. Every discovery cohort repertoire had been produced on one sequencing platform. An early release that covered roughly 600 HLA-typed donors contained around 300 gigabases of sequencing data and about 93 million unique TCR sequences. Across about 380 genotyped donors of the cohort, an average of about 240,000 unique TCR beta nucleotide sequences per donor were sequenced, and around 19% of those sequences were non-productive.

The investigation overall reported the following: A later analysis reported that several top co-occurrence clusters appeared linked to parvovirus B19, influenza, CMV and Epstein-Barr virus. Across donors, most TCR sequences were observed very rarely, whereas some public TCRs were present in many individuals. The authors suggested that the approach could potentially be extended to other disease states and immunological phenotypes. A later analysis found that TCR association rates varied across HLA loci, with DRB1 alleles showing the most associated TCRs and HLA-C alleles the fewest. At a false discovery rate of 0.05, a later analysis linked 16,951 TCR beta sequences to specific HLA alleles. According to a later genetic analysis, donors in an Asian-associated ancestry cluster had fewer N-insertions in productive TCRs than the roughly 670-donor mean. The classifier was reported to diagnose cytomegalovirus status with high specificity and sensitivity in both the original and validation cohorts. When HLA alleles, especially DR and DQ, strongly co-occurred, TCR associations were difficult to assign to individual alleles. Presence/absence analyses assumed roughly uniform sequencing depth across donors, an assumption that may not hold. An earlier analysis of around 500 of the donors showed that most TCR beta V segments appeared in productive rearrangements either about 90% or about 30% of the time, which broadly matched IMGT annotations. Immune exposure information for the cohort was limited to CMV serostatus. A total of around 150 TCR beta chains were listed by the study as associated with cytomegalovirus. Because HLA typing was unavailable for some donors at each locus, only the typed subset was used in association tests. The sequencing pipeline was judged likely to have produced a cluster of highly shared sequence variants as a technical artifact. Because counts were too low, roughly 17 rarely observed V segments, including chromosome 9 orphons, were left out of the earlier analysis of 587 of the donors. The 87-base-pair reads could not distinguish some IMGT-functional V segments, including TRBV6-2 and TRBV6-3, so those segments were excluded. Only TCR beta chains were sequenced in this cohort, and the absence of alpha or paired-chain data limited detectable features. A later genetic analysis associated a missense DCLRE1C variant with V-gene and J-gene trimming of TCR beta chains, and an independent cohort replicated the association. In a later analysis, HLA-associated TCR beta chains showed more clonal expansion and lower generation probabilities than non-associated chains that were equally common. In vitro tests confirmed that a few of the cytomegalovirus-associated TCR beta chains recognize cytomegalovirus antigens. Linkage disequilibrium might explain the correlated functional status among segregating V segments, but an unknown experimental factor could not be excluded. A further reported finding was that TCR beta sequences accurately predicted the HLA-A and HLA-B alleles for most subjects in the first cohort. Most CMV-associated TCR beta chains appeared to be HLA-restricted in a later analysis, and the HLA associations seemed to be driven largely by CMV exposure.

In the germline V gene, CDR1 corresponds to SGHVS and CDR2 to FQNEAQ. The CDR3 goes from the cysteine to the phenylalanine over 11 residues. Left in the record is the CDR3 DNA by itself, 33 bases read in frame from the first base. The library was obtained by the immunoSEQ multiplex PCR assay. For the multiplex PCR, a mixture combining 60 forward primers for TCR Vbeta segments and 13 reverse primers for TCR Jbeta segments was used. Amplification of the CDR3 region of rearranged TCR beta genes was performed with a multiplex PCR assay on genomic DNA. The Illumina HiSeq System was used to sequence the amplified TCR beta libraries as 87-base-pair reads. In the original analysis: In a later analysis, tens of millions of unique TCR beta chains were counted across the roughly 610 repertoires, and roughly 10 million of these chains were shared by at least two donors. To remove PCR and sequencing errors, raw reads were error-corrected and collapsed into unique sequences using a nearest-neighbor algorithm that merged closely related sequences. V, D and J gene segments were assigned by aligning CDR3 sequences to IMGT reference sequences. For a sequence to be retained, at least a six-nucleotide match to both a V gene segment and a J gene segment was required. A rearrangement counted as productive if the CDR3 had no stop codons and remained in frame with V and J, and every other rearrangement counted as non-productive. Following IMGT convention, CDR3 was defined as the stretch from the second conserved V-encoded cysteine up to the conserved J-encoded phenylalanine. In an earlier analysis of roughly 580 of the donors, sequences lacking an unambiguous match to a single V gene segment were excluded. In an earlier analysis of roughly 600 of the donors, a V segment was called functional when productive rearrangements were above 56.7%, and segregating when the standard deviation between donors exceeded 5%. A statistical classification framework was built for diagnosing cytomegalovirus status from the catalog of TCR beta chain sequences. A later analysis assigned V and J genes by comparing TCR nucleotide sequences with IMGT/GENE-DB human TR gene sequences. The TCRdist pipeline was used in a later analysis to assign CDR3 sequences and most-parsimonious VDJ recombination scenarios. In a later analysis, each TCR beta chain was defined by its CDR3 amino acid sequence together with its V-gene family, and reads without a unique V-gene family were excluded. In a later analysis, 500 to 650 highly shared, low-generation-probability nucleotide sequences were removed to address suspected cross-contamination and a sequencing artifact. In a later analysis, a clonal expansion index for each public chain was calculated from normalized within-repertoire ranks of inferred template counts. A later analysis computed generation probabilities with a VDJ recombination model fitted to out-of-frame rearrangements, and checked the results against IGoR. In a later analysis, hypergeometric tests were used to score TCR-TCR, TCR-HLA and TCR-CMV co-occurrence, with a repertoire-size bias correction applied to TCR pairs. To estimate false discovery rates, a later analysis permuted the HLA or CMV assignments 20 times. In a later analysis, co-occurring TCRs were grouped using DBSCAN, and TCRdist sequence similarity was added for clustering within HLA-allele-positive subsets. Repertoires with fewer than 30,000 or more than 120,000 public chains, plus five repertoires with anomalous nucleotide sharing, were excluded from co-occurrence clustering. TCRdb re-hosts the immuneACCESS table, in-frame sequences only. Its copies lack some clones; in the studies checked, an unresolved V gene accounts for under half of them, and the cause for the rest is not known. From that table come the V and J calls and clone size; the DNA was used to work out D and trimming. The sample profile shows some 160,000 clones; over 80% of them were found once. Of the sample, roughly 3.4% falls within the top ten clones.

The chain is encoded by TRBV7-8 joined to TRBJ2-5, with the D gene not confidently named. TRBJ2-7 matches the DNA end more closely, so the J call is doubtful. Sequencing used PBMCs. The sequence came from a male donor in good health and CMV-seronegative. The CDR3 region has the sequence CASSLNYEQYF. The DNA reads TGTGCCAGCAGCCTAAATTACGAGCAGTACTTC.